This TCR beta chain emerged from a study of radiotherapy plus CTLA-4 blockade in lung cancer. The CDR3 runs to 14 residues. CDR1 SGHRS and CDR2 YFSETQ come from the germline V gene. The V gene lost 0 bases and the J gene lost 3 bases, with 9 bases spanning the gap. The data were produced by immunoSEQ multiplex PCR, yet TCRdb's version contains in-frame clones alone and is incomplete. The data hold tens of thousands of clones, with about 79% observed a single time. Sequencing was performed on peripheral blood, taken from a patient treated with radiotherapy plus ipilimumab. The V gene is TRBV5-1, the J gene TRBJ1-2; perhaps TRBD1 as D (6 bases). This receptor was taken from a human donor with non-small cell lung cancer who had a partial response to radiotherapy plus ipilimumab. Some clones in this sample may be carry-over from other donors' samples. This CDR3 reads CASSLGDIYYGYTF. DNA of the CDR3: TGCGCCAGCAGCTTGGGGGACATTTACTATGGCTACACCTTC. The entire variable domain, with the rest obtained from reference TRBV5-1 and TRBJ1-2, is as follows: KAGVTQTPRYLIKTRGQQVTLSCSPISGHRSVSWYQQTPGQGLQFLFEYFSETQRNKGNFPGRFSGRQFSNSRSEMNVSTLELGDSALYLCASSLGDIYYGYTFGSGTRLTVV.